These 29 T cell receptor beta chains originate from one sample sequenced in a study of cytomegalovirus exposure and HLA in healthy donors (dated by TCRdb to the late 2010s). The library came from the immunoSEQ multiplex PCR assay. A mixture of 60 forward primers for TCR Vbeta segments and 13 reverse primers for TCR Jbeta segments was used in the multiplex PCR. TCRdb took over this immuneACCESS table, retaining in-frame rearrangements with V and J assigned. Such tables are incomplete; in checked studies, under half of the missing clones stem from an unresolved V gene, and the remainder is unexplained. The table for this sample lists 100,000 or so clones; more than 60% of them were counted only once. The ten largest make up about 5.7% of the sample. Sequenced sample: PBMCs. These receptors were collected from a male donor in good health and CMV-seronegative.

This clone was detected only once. The CDR3 is CATDGTGTAYYEQYF. In DNA, the CDR3 is TGTGCCACCGATGGAACCGGGACAGCCTACTACGAGCAGTACTTC. This chain connects TRBV6-1 to TRBJ2-7; TRBD1 matches at 7 bases. J gave up 3 bases and V 10 bases, and 15 bases lay outside the gene matches. The CDR3 extends over 15 amino acids. The germline V gene has CDR1 MNHNS and CDR2 SASEGT.

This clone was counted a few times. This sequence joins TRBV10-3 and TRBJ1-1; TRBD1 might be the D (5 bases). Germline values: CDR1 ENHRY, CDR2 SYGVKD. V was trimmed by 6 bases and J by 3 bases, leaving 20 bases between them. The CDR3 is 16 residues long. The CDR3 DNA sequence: TGTGCCATCAGAGGATCCTCAGGGCTAACGGACACTGAAGCTTTCTTT. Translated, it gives CAIRGSSGLTDTEAFF.

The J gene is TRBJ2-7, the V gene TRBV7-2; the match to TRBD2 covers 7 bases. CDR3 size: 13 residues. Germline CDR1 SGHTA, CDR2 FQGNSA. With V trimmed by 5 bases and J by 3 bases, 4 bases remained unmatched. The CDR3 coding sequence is TGTGCCAGCAGCCGAAGCGGGAACTACGAGCAGTACTTC. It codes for CASSRSGNYEQYF.

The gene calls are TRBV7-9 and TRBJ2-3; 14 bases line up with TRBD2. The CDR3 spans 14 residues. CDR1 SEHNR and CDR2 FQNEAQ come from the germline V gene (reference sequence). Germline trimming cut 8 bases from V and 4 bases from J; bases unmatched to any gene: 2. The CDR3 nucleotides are TGTGCCAGCTGGACTAGCGGGAGGTCAGATACGCAGTATTTT. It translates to CASWTSGRSDTQYF.

The CDR3 here is CASSFSGSSYEQYF. CDR3 nucleotide sequence: TGCGCCAGCAGCTTTAGCGGAAGCTCCTACGAGCAGTACTTC. The rearrangement links TRBV5-1 to TRBJ2-7, with D possibly matching TRBD2 (6 bases). The V and J ends lost 2 bases and 0 bases respectively, with 9 bases between them. From germline, CDR1 is SGHRS and CDR2 YFSETQ. The CDR3 length is 14 residues.

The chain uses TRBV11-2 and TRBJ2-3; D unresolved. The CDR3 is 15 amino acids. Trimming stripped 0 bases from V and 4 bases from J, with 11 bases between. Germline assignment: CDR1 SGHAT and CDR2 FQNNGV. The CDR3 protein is CASSLDGRDADTQYF. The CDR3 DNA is TGTGCCAGCAGCTTAGATGGGCGAGACGCAGATACGCAGTATTTT.

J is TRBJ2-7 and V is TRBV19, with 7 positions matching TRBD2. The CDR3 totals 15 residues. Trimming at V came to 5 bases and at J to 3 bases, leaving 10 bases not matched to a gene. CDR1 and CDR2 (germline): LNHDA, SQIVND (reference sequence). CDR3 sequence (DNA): TGTGCCAGTAGTTCCCTTAGCGGGCCGCACTACGAGCAGTACTTC. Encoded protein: CASSSLSGPHYEQYF.

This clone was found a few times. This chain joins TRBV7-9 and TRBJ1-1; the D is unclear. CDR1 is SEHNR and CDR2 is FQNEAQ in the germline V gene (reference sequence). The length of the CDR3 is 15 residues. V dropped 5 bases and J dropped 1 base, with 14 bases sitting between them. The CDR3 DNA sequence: TGTGCCAGCAGCCCCCGGGGAGGGCCGAACACTGAAGCTTTCTTT. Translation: CASSPRGGPNTEAFF.

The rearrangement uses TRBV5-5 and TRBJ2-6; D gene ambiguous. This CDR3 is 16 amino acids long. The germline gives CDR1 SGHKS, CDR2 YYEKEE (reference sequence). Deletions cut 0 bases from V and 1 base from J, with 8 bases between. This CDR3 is CASSLGGGSGANVLTF. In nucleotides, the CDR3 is TGTGCCAGCAGCTTGGGAGGTGGATCTGGGGCCAACGTCCTGACTTTC.

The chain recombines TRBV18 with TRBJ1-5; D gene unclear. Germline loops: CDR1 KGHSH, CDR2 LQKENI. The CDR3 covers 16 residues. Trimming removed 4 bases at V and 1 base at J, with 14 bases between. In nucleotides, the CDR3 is TGTGCCAGCTCACTTCCAGTCAGGAGGAGCAATCAGCCCCAGCATTTT. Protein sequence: CASSLPVRRSNQPQHF.

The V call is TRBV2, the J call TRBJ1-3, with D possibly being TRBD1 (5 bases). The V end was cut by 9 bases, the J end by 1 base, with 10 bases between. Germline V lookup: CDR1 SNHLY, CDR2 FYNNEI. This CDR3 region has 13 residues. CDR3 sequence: CASRRVSGNTIYF. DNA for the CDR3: TGTGCCAGTCGCAGGGTTTCTGGAAACACCATATATTTT.

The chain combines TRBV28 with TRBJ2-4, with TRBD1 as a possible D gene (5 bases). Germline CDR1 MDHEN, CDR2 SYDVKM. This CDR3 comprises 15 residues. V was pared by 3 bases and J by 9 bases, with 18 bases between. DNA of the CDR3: TGTGCCAGCAGTTTCGGCAGGGCCTTTCAGGCCATTCAGTACTTC. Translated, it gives CASSFGRAFQAIQYF.

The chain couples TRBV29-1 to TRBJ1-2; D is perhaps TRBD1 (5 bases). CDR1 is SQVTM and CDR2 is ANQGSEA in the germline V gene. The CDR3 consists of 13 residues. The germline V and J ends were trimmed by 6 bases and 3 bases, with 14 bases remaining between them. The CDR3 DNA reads TGCAGCGTGGCAGACGGACACGACTATGGCTACACCTTC. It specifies CSVADGHDYGYTF.

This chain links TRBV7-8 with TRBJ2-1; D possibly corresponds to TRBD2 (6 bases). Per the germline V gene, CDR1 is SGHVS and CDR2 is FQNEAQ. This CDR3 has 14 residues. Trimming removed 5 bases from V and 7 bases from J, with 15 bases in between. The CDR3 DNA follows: TGTGCCAGCAGCCCCCTTCGGGCGGGGAATGAGCAGTTCTTC. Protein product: CASSPLRAGNEQFF.

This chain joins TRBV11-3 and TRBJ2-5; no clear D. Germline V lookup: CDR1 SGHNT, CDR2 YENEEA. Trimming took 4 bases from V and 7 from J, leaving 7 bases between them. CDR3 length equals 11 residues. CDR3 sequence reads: CASSSEATQYF. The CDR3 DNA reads TGTGCCAGCAGCTCAGAGGCGACCCAGTACTTC.

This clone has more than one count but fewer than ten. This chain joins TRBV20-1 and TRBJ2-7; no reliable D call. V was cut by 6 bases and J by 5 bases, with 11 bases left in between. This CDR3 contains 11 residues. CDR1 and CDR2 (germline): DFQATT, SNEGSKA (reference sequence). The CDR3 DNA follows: TGCAGTGCCCAGCGTGTTCACGAGCAGTACTTC. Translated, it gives CSAQRVHEQYF.

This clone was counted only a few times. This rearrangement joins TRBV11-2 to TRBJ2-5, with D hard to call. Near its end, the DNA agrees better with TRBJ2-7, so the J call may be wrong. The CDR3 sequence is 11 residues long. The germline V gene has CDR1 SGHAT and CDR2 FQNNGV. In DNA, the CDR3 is TGTGCCAGCAGCCGGTTAAACGAGCAGTACTTC. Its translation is CASSRLNEQYF.

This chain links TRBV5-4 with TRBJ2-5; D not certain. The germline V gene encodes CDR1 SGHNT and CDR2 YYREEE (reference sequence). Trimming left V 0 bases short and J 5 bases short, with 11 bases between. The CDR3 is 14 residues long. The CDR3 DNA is TGTGCCAGCAGCTTGGTGCGCGACGGGGAGACCCAGTACTTC. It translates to CASSLVRDGETQYF. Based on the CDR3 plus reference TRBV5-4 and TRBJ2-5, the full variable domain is ETGVTQSPTHLIKTRGQQVTLRCSSQSGHNTVSWYQQALGQGPQFIFQYYREEENGRGNFPPRFSGLQFPNYSSELNVNALELDDSALYLCASSLVRDGETQYFGPGTRLLVL.

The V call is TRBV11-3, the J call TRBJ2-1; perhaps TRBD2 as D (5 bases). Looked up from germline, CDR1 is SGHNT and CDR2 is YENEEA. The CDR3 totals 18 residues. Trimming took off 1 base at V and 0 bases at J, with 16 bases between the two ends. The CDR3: CASSLGRSVGSSYNEQFF. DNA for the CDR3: TGTGCCAGCAGCTTAGGGCGGTCTGTGGGGAGCTCCTACAATGAGCAGTTCTTC.

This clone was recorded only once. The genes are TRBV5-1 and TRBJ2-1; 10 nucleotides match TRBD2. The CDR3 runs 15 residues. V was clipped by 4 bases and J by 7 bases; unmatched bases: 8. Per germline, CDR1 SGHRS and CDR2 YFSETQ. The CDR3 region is CASSPGAGGPNEQFF. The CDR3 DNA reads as TGCGCCAGCAGCCCCGGAGCGGGAGGGCCTAATGAGCAGTTCTTC.

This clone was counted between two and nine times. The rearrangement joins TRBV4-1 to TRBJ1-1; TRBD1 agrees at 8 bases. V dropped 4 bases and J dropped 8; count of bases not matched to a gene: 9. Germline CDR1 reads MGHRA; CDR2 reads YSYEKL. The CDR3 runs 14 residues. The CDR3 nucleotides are TGCGCCAGCAGCCGCGGACTGGACAGGGACGAAGCTTTCTTT. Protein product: CASSRGLDRDEAFF.

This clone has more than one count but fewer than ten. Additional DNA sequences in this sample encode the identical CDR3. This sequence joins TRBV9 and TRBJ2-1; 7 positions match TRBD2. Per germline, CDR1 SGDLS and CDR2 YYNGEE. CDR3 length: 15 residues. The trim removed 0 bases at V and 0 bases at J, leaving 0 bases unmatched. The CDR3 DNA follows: TGTGCCAGCAGCGTAGCGGGAGGCTCCTACAATGAGCAGTTCTTC. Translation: CASSVAGGSYNEQFF.

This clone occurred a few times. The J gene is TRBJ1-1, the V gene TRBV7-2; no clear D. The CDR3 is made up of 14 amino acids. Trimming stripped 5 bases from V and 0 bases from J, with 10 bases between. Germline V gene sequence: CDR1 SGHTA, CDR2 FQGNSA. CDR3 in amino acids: CASSPPPVNTEAFF. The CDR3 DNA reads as TGTGCCAGCAGCCCTCCCCCAGTGAACACTGAAGCTTTCTTT.

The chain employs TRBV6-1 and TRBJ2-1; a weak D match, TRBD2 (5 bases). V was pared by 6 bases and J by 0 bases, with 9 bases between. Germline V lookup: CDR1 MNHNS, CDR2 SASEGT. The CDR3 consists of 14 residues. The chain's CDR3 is CASSGLDSYNEQFF. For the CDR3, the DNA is TGTGCCAGCAGCGGACTTGACTCCTACAATGAGCAGTTCTTC.

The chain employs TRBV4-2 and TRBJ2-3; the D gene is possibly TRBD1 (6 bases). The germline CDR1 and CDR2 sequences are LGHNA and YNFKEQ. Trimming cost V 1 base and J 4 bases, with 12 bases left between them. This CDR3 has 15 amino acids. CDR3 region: CASSQGQGSSDTQYF. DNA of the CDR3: TGTGCCAGCAGCCAAGGCCAGGGGTCATCAGATACGCAGTATTTT.

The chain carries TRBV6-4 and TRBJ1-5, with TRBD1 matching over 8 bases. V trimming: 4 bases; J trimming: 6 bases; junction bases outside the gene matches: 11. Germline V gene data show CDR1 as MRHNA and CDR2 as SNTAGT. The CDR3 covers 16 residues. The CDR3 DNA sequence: TGTGCCAGCAGTGTAAACCCGGGACAGGTTTGTCAGCCCCAGCATTTT. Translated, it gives CASSVNPGQVCQPQHF.

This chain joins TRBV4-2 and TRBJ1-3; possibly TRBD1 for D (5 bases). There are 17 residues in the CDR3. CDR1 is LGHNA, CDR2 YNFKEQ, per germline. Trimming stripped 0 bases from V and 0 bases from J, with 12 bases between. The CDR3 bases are TGTGCCAGCAGCCAAGAAAGGGGCAGGTTCTCTGGAAACACCATATATTTT. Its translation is CASSQERGRFSGNTIYF.

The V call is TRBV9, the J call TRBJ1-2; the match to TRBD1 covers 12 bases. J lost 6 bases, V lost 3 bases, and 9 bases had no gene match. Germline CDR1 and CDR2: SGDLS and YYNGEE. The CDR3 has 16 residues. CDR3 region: CASSGSTGQGADGYTF. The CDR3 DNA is TGTGCCAGCAGCGGGTCAACGGGACAGGGGGCCGATGGCTACACCTTC.

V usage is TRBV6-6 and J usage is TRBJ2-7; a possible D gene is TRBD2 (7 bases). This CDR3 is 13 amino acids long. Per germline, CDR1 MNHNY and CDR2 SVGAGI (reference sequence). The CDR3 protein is CVVGGAVGYEQYF. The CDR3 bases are TGTGTAGTGGGGGGGGCGGTCGGCTACGAGCAGTACTTC.